Below, 15 T cell receptor beta chains from the same sample are listed, as sequenced in a study of T cells after yellow fever vaccination. From the 5' RACE reads, TCRdb called clonotypes with MiXCR, one entry per CDR3 protein. The sample shows 510,000 or so distinct CDR3 sequences, roughly 19% of them seen only once. This specimen was PBMCs, taken 15 days after the yellow fever booster vaccination. These receptors all come from a man aged 25 to 40 who received the YFV17D yellow fever vaccine.

This chain joins TRBV18 and TRBJ2-7, with TRBD1 matching 7 bases. Germline lookup yields CDR1 KGHSH and CDR2 LQKENI. This CDR3 is 16 amino acids long. With V trimmed by 4 bases and J by 3 bases, 12 bases remained unmatched. The chain's CDR3 is CASSLTLGQEGYEQYF. CDR3 DNA: TGTGCCAGCTCACTTACCCTCGGACAGGAAGGCTACGAGCAGTACTTC.

Only a few counts were recorded for this clonotype. The V call is TRBV12-3 or TRBV12-4, the J call TRBJ2-7; 13 bases agree with TRBD2. CDR3 size: 16 residues. V was pared by 5 bases and J by 5 bases, with 9 bases of the junction left unmatched. The DNA for the CDR3 is TGTGCCAGCAGTCCGTGGACTAGCGGGAGTATAGACGAGCAGTACTTC. Its protein product is CASSPWTSGSIDEQYF.

The J gene is TRBJ2-7, the V gene TRBV5-1, with D unclear. This CDR3 has 11 amino acids. CDR1 and CDR2 from the germline V gene are SGHRS and YFSETQ. The germline V and J ends were trimmed by 5 bases and 6 bases, with 9 bases remaining between them. The DNA of the CDR3 is TGCGCCAGCAGGGAAACTACCGAGCAGTACTTC. It encodes CASRETTEQYF.

V usage is TRBV20-1 and J usage is TRBJ2-7; 9 nucleotides agree with TRBD2. V shed 6 bases, J shed 3 bases, and the junction held 12 bases outside the gene matches. Germline V gene sequence: CDR1 DFQATT, CDR2 SNEGSKA (reference sequence). The CDR3 runs 15 residues. CDR3 residues: CSAARSGRKNYEQYF. The CDR3 DNA reads as TGCAGTGCCGCCCGCAGCGGGAGGAAGAACTACGAGCAGTACTTC.

This clonotype was picked up a small number of times. The CDR3 loop reads CASSVSGSDTGELFF. Here the CDR3 DNA reads TGCGCCAGCAGCGTTAGCGGGAGTGACACCGGGGAGCTGTTTTTT. The chain has TRBV5-1 and TRBJ2-2; 9 bases align to TRBD2. The V and J ends lost 4 bases and 3 bases, in that order; junction bases with no gene match: 4. The CDR3 length is 15 residues. Germline V gene data show CDR1 as SGHRS and CDR2 as YFSETQ.

This clonotype was detected only a few times. This rearrangement joins TRBV7-3 to TRBJ2-2; D is perhaps TRBD2 (6 bases). The CDR3 extends over 18 amino acids. The V gene lost 5 bases and the J gene lost 1 base, with 20 bases spanning the gap. Germline V gives CDR1 SGHTA, CDR2 FQGTGA. This CDR3 reads CASSESSGGLLNTGELFF. In DNA form, the CDR3 reads TGTGCCAGCAGCGAAAGCTCCGGGGGACTCCTGAACACCGGGGAGCTGTTTTTT.

The chain links TRBV29-1 to TRBJ2-7; 8 nucleotides align to TRBD2. J lost 7 bases, V lost 6 bases, and 17 bases had no gene match. Germline-derived CDR1 and CDR2 are SQVTM and ANQGSEA. The CDR3 consists of 15 residues. The chain's CDR3 is CSVAGTRRTPGEQYF. The CDR3 nucleotides are TGCAGCGTCGCTGGGACTAGAAGAACCCCTGGGGAGCAGTACTTC.

The rearrangement joins TRBV14 to TRBJ1-1; no firm D call. Trimming took 3 bases from V and 10 from J, leaving 18 bases between them. Germline V lookup: CDR1 SGHDN, CDR2 FVKESK. The CDR3 is 14 amino acids. The CDR3, as DNA: TGTGCCAGCAGCCAGGGCCTTCGAGAAATTAGAGCTTTCTTT. It translates to CASSQGLREIRAFF.

The chain has TRBV5-1 and TRBJ2-1; 12 bases agree with TRBD2. The ends lost 1 base at V and 7 bases at J; junction bases unmatched: 12. The CDR3 runs 18 residues. Germline CDR1 and CDR2: SGHRS and YFSETQ. As DNA, the CDR3 is TGCGCCAGCAGCTTGTATATGGGAACTAGCGGGAGGTCGAATGAGCAGTTCTTC. Translated, it gives CASSLYMGTSGRSNEQFF.

The V call is TRBV27, the J call TRBJ1-4, with D possibly matching TRBD1 (6 bases). Germline V lookup: CDR1 MNHEY, CDR2 SMNVEV (reference sequence). There are 17 residues in the CDR3. Trimming removed 6 bases at V and 0 bases at J, with 17 bases between. CDR3 coding DNA: TGTGCCAGCAGGAAACTCAGGGGCCAAACAACTAATGAAAAACTGTTTTTT. This gives the protein CASRKLRGQTTNEKLFF. Variable domain in full (rest from reference TRBV27 and TRBJ1-4): EAQVTQNPRYLITVTGKKLTVTCSQNMNHEYMSWYRQDPGLGLRQIYYSMNVEVTDKGDVPEGYKVSRKEKRNFPLILESPSPNQTSLYFCASRKLRGQTTNEKLFFGSGTQLSVL.

The chain uses TRBV14 and TRBJ1-6, with unresolved D. Germline assignment: CDR1 SGHDN and CDR2 FVKESK. Between the trimmed V and J ends, which lost 2 bases and 2 bases, there was a span of 10 bases. CDR3 length equals 16 residues. CDR3 in DNA: TGTGCCAGCAGCCAAAGAAGGGCGGCCTATAATTCACCCCTCCACTTT. Its translation is CASSQRRAAYNSPLHF. Looking up the rest from reference TRBV14 and TRBJ1-6 gives the full variable domain: EAGVTQFPSHSVIEKGQTVTLRCDPISGHDNLYWYRRVMGKEIKFLLHFVKESKQDESGMPNNRFLAERTGGTYSTLKVQPAELEDSGVYFCASSQRRAAYNSPLHFGNGTRLTVT.

This clonotype was counted a few times. The chain is built from TRBV28 and TRBJ2-3; D is uncertain. Trimming removed 3 bases from V and 2 bases from J, with 18 bases in between. CDR3 length: 17 amino acids. Germline CDR1 MDHEN, CDR2 SYDVKM. The CDR3: CASSFPPRTDPTDTQYF. The CDR3 DNA sequence: TGTGCCAGCAGTTTCCCTCCCCGGACGGACCCCACAGATACGCAGTATTTT.

Many counts were recorded for this clonotype. The gene calls are TRBV29-1 and TRBJ2-3; 8 positions match TRBD1. Germline trimming cut 6 bases from V and 10 bases from J; bases unmatched to any gene: 18. This CDR3 has 15 amino acids. Germline V gives CDR1 SQVTM, CDR2 ANQGSEA. Here the CDR3 DNA reads TGCAGCGTCGAAACCCAGGGGGCCGGAGCGGTTGCGCAGTATTTT. Its translation is CSVETQGAGAVAQYF.

This chain connects TRBV9 to TRBJ2-1; maybe TRBD1 (5 bases). The CDR3 contains 14 residues. Trimming removed 6 bases from V and 10 bases from J, with 20 bases in between. The germline CDR1 and CDR2 sequences are SGDLS and YYNGEE. The CDR3 loop is CASTPLAASGEQFF. DNA for the CDR3: TGTGCCAGCACCCCCTTAGCCGCTTCAGGGGAGCAGTTCTTC. Using reference TRBV9 and TRBJ2-1 for the parts outside the CDR3, the full variable domain is DSGVTQTPKHLITATGQRVTLRCSPRSGDLSVYWYQQSLDQGLQFLIQYYNGEERAKGNILERFSAQQFPDLHSELNLSSLELGDSALYFCASTPLAASGEQFFGPGTRLTVL.

CDR3 amino acids: CASSQGLADDYNEQFF. The CDR3 DNA reads TGCGCCAGCAGCCAAGGTCTAGCGGATGACTACAATGAGCAGTTCTTC. The rearrangement uses TRBV4-3 and TRBJ2-1; 7 bases map to TRBD2. The length of the CDR3 is 16 residues. After removal of 1 base from V and 3 bases from J, the junction contained 6 bases not matched to a gene. The germline V gene has CDR1 LGHNA and CDR2 YSLEER.